This is a list of T cell receptor beta chains from one sample in a study of blood T cell repertoires in COVID-19. Only in-frame clones appear in the TCRdb table, and some are missing; sequencing was by immunoSEQ multiplex PCR. The table includes about 200,000 clones, roughly 79% detected once. Sequenced: PBMCs or T cells enriched from blood (not recorded which). The receptors were sampled from a woman in her 50s with acute COVID-19. Both conserved end residues are part of each CDR3. The order of the fields is J gene, V gene, CDR3 protein.

>TRBJ2-2|TRBV11-3
CASSSPGLAGGTNTGELFF
>TRBJ1-3|TRBV7-6
CASSSQTAFSGNTIYF
>TRBJ1-5|TRBV7-9
CASSWTGDDQPQHF
>TRBJ1-5|TRBV28
CASSFGQVSNQPQHF
>TRBJ1-5|TRBV28
CASRGSSPSNQPQHF
>TRBJ2-2|TRBV28
CASSYRLARPVTGELFF
>TRBJ2-5|TRBV7-9
CASSLSGARGETQYF
>TRBJ1-1|TRBV27
CASSFGPDRANTEAFF
>TRBJ2-2|TRBV25-1
CASGDTRTNTGELFF
>TRBJ2-7|TRBV6-5
CASSHDSHAAYEQYF
>TRBJ2-1|TRBV28
CASSSPSAGAYNEQFF
>TRBJ1-1|TRBV7-6
CASSLGQGGGKTEAFF
>TRBJ2-3|TRBV6-4
CASSEQAGVADTQYF
>TRBJ1-3|TRBV11-2
CASSGGLAGWTGNTIYF
>TRBJ1-2|TRBV3-1/TRBV3-2
CASSQTGQGGLGYTF
>TRBJ2-2|TRBV5-4
CASSLDRVKTGELFF
>TRBJ1-2|TRBV28
CASSLIGTGRGNGYTF
>TRBJ2-5|TRBV18
CASSLQGQETQYF
>TRBJ1-6|TRBV7-8
CASSGEGGPLHF
>TRBJ2-7|TRBV18
CASSPPNRDILGYEQYF
>TRBJ1-5|TRBV4-2
CASSQGQSNQPQHF
>TRBJ1-5|TRBV4-3
CASSPDTGLEPQHF
>TRBJ2-1|TRBV5-4
CASSLPAGTSGPNNEQFF
>TRBJ2-7|TRBV7-2
CASSLTSGPYEQYF
>TRBJ1-1|TRBV4-3
CASSHPGRENTEAFF
>TRBJ1-1|TRBV7-9
CASGLVGEVTEAFF
>TRBJ2-6|TRBV18
CASSPVGGSLSGANVLTF
>TRBJ2-5|TRBV18
CASSRDRGQETQYF
>TRBJ1-6|TRBV2
CASSRQGINNSPLHF
>TRBJ2-7|TRBV3-1/TRBV3-2
CASRRAGSGEQYF
>TRBJ2-1|TRBV6-5
CASRLTSGIVNEQFF
>TRBJ1-3|TRBV4-3
CASSQDWATGWGNTIYF
>TRBJ2-1|TRBV1
CTSSQDRTGGHHNEQFF
>TRBJ2-7|TRBV27
CASSGGSSYEQYF
>TRBJ1-5|TRBV25-1
CASSAPGGDYSNQPQHF
>TRBJ1-4|TRBV18
CAGKSGGAANEKLFF